These 15 T cell receptor beta chains came from one sample sequenced in a study of shared clonotypes between healthy human individuals. Produced via immunoSEQ multiplex PCR; TCRdb's table is partial and in-frame only. The sample has over 1.4 million clones; more than 95% are singletons. Sequenced material: naive CD4+ T cells sorted from blood. Regarding subset: CD45RA+ positively selected. The source is a man aged 25-40 years in good health.

The chain combines TRBV15 with TRBJ2-1, with TRBD2 matching over 10 bases. Germline lookup yields CDR1 LNHNV and CDR2 YYDKDF (reference sequence). The CDR3 length is 17 residues. The ends lost 3 bases at V and 0 bases at J; junction bases unmatched: 5. Here the CDR3 DNA reads TGTGCCACCAGCAGGATTGCTAGCGGGAGCTCCTACAATGAGCAGTTCTTC. Residues: CATSRIASGSSYNEQFF.

The chain employs TRBV5-4 and TRBJ2-7, with TRBD2 matching over 9 bases. Germline V gives CDR1 SGHNT, CDR2 YYREEE (reference sequence). This CDR3 spans 15 amino acids. Trimming cost V 4 bases and J 0 bases; bases outside gene matches: 5. CDR3 sequence (DNA): TGTGCCAGCAGCCTGACTAGCGGACACTCCTACGAGCAGTACTTC. Its translation is CASSLTSGHSYEQYF. Variable domain in full (rest from reference TRBV5-4 and TRBJ2-7): ETGVTQSPTHLIKTRGQQVTLRCSSQSGHNTVSWYQQALGQGPQFIFQYYREEENGRGNFPPRFSGLQFPNYSSELNVNALELDDSALYLCASSLTSGHSYEQYFGPGTRLTVT.

This clone has only a few counts. V usage is TRBV7-3 and J usage is TRBJ1-2; D perhaps matches TRBD1 (5 bases). CDR1 SGHTA and CDR2 FQGTGA come from the germline V gene. The CDR3 runs to 13 residues. Trimming stripped 5 bases from V and 3 bases from J, with 10 bases between. The CDR3 is CASSRAGDYGYTF. CDR3 in DNA: TGTGCCAGCAGCCGCGCGGGGGACTATGGCTACACCTTC.

The V and J genes are TRBV2 and TRBJ1-4; no definite D call. There are 15 residues in the CDR3. V lost 6 bases, J lost 0 bases, and 11 bases lay in between. The germline gives CDR1 SNHLY, CDR2 FYNNEI. The CDR3: CASRADRATNEKLFF. CDR3 nucleotides: TGTGCCAGCAGGGCGGACCGTGCAACTAATGAAAAACTGTTTTTT.

The chain joins TRBV5-1 to TRBJ1-1, with D uncertain. The germline V and J ends were trimmed by 2 bases and 5 bases, with 10 bases remaining between them. The germline V gene has CDR1 SGHRS and CDR2 YFSETQ. CDR3 length: 13 residues. CDR3 region: CASSFEGWTEAFF. The CDR3 nucleotides read TGCGCCAGCAGCTTTGAGGGATGGACTGAAGCTTTCTTT.

Details on this clone: The sample contains more than one DNA sequence encoding this CDR3. The chain carries TRBV18 and TRBJ1-5; D is ambiguous. With 2 bases removed from V and 4 bases from J, the gap between germline ends came to 3 bases. The CDR3 contains 12 residues. Per germline, CDR1 KGHSH and CDR2 LQKENI. CDR3: CASSPDNQPQHF. The CDR3 DNA reads as TGTGCCAGCTCACCAGATAATCAGCCCCAGCATTTT.

The chain carries TRBV10-3 and TRBJ2-1, with TRBD2 identical over 7 bases. With V trimmed by 10 bases and J by 7 bases, 7 bases remained unmatched. This CDR3 has 12 residues. Looked up from germline, CDR1 is ENHRY and CDR2 is SYGVKD. The DNA of the CDR3 is TGTGCCACCGGGACTACTGGGAATGAGCAGTTCTTC. Translated, it gives CATGTTGNEQFF.

The genes are TRBV5-5 and TRBJ2-1, with 12 bases identical to TRBD2. The J segment lost 6 bases and the V segment lost 4 bases, leaving 11 bases of the junction unmatched. This CDR3 is built from 17 residues. Germline values: CDR1 SGHKS, CDR2 YYEKEE (reference sequence). The CDR3 sequence is CASSPARTSGTINEQFF. CDR3 DNA sequence: TGTGCCAGCAGCCCGGCCAGGACTAGCGGGACCATCAATGAGCAGTTCTTC.

This clone was recorded only once. V and J are TRBV11-2 and TRBJ1-1; D unclear. The germline gives CDR1 SGHAT, CDR2 FQNNGV. This CDR3 region has 13 residues. V was clipped by 2 bases and J by 0 bases, with 4 bases between them. CDR3 in amino acids: CASSLRLNTEAFF. As DNA, the CDR3 is TGTGCCAGCAGCTTACGGTTGAACACTGAAGCTTTCTTT.

This clone was counted a single time. V is TRBV25-1 and J is TRBJ2-3; 8 bases map to TRBD2. Germline-derived CDR1 and CDR2 are MGHDK and SYGVNS. The CDR3 contains 16 residues. J lost 4 bases, V lost 4 bases, and 10 bases had no gene match. The CDR3 nucleotides read TGTGCCAGCAGTGCTTACGTGGCGGGAGGCTCAGATACGCAGTATTTT. Amino acids: CASSAYVAGGSDTQYF.

The chain has TRBV7-9 and TRBJ2-5; TRBD1 might be the D (5 bases). The CDR3 covers 13 residues. V lost 3 bases to trimming and J lost 5 bases, with 10 bases between them. Germline V lookup: CDR1 SEHNR, CDR2 FQNEAQ (reference sequence). In DNA form, the CDR3 reads TGTGCCAGCAGCTTGACAGCTAGGGAGACCCAGTACTTC. Translated: CASSLTARETQYF.

The gene calls are TRBV19 and TRBJ2-3; no reliable D call. The CDR3 has 15 amino acids. The germline V and J ends were trimmed by 5 bases and 2 bases, with 14 bases remaining between them. Germline loops: CDR1 LNHDA, CDR2 SQIVND (reference sequence). As DNA, the CDR3 is TGTGCCAGTAGTCGGACCACCATCTACACAGATACGCAGTATTTT. Amino acid sequence: CASSRTTIYTDTQYF.

This chain links TRBV28 with TRBJ1-1; a weak D match, TRBD1 (5 bases). The V end was cut by 4 bases, the J end by 3 bases, with 9 bases between. Germline CDR1 and CDR2: MDHEN and SYDVKM. This CDR3 contains 13 residues. CDR3 residues: CASSSRGDTEAFF. In nucleotides, the CDR3 is TGTGCCAGCAGTTCACGAGGGGACACTGAAGCTTTCTTT.

J is TRBJ2-7 and V is TRBV27; 10 bases match TRBD1. In germline, CDR1 is MNHEY, CDR2 SMNVEV (reference sequence). The CDR3 runs 15 residues. J lost 5 bases, V lost 6 bases, and 10 bases had no gene match. The CDR3 loop reads CASSKPGQGLNEQYF. The CDR3 DNA sequence: TGTGCCAGCAGCAAACCGGGACAGGGGTTGAACGAGCAGTACTTC.

This chain links TRBV5-1 with TRBJ2-7; 8 bases fit TRBD1. The CDR3 spans 15 residues. Germline values: CDR1 SGHRS, CDR2 YFSETQ. Unmatched junction bases numbered 5, after V lost 3 bases and J lost 0 bases. Here the CDR3 reads CASSSTGDNSYEQYF. The CDR3 DNA reads TGCGCCAGCAGCTCGACAGGGGATAACTCCTACGAGCAGTACTTC.